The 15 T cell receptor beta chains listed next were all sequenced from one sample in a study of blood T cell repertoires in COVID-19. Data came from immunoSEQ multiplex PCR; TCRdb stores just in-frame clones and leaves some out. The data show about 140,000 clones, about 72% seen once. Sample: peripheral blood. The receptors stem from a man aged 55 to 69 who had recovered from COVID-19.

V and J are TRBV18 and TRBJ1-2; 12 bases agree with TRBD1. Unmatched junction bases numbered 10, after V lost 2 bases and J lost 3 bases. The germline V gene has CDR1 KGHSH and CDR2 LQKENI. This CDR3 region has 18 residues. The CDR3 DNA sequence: TGTGCCAGCTCACCATTTGTGGGACAGGGGGCTAAGGACTATGGCTACACCTTC. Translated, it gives CASSPFVGQGAKDYGYTF.

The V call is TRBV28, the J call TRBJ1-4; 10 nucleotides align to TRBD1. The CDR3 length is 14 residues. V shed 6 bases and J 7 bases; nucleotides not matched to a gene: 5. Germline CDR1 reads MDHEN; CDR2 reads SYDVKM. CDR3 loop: CASSSGQGFEKLFF. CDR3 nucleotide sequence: TGTGCCAGCAGCTCGGGACAGGGGTTTGAAAAACTGTTTTTT.

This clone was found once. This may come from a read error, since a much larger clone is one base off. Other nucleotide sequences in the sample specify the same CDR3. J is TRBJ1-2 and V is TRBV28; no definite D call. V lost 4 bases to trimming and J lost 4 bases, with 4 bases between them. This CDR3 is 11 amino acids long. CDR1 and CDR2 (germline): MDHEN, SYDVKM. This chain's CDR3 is CASSSVYGYTF. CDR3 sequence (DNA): TGTGCCAGCAGTTCCGTCTATGGCTACACCTTC.

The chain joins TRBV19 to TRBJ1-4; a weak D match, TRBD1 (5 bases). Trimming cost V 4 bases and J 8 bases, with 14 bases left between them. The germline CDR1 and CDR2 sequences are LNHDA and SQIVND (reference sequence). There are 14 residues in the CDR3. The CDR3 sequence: CASSSPGLEEKLFF. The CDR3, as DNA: TGTGCCAGTAGTAGTCCAGGGTTGGAAGAAAAACTGTTTTTT.

As DNA, the CDR3 is TGTGCCAGCAGCTCGGGACTAGGTGTAGACGAGCAGTACTTC. The encoded protein is CASSSGLGVDEQYF. The rearrangement uses TRBV5-4 and TRBJ2-7, with 8 bases that match TRBD2. This CDR3 is built from 14 residues. Germline loops: CDR1 SGHNT, CDR2 YYREEE (reference sequence). V was pared by 3 bases and J by 5 bases, with 7 bases of the junction left unmatched. Full variable domain (rest looked up from reference TRBV5-4 and TRBJ2-7): ETGVTQSPTHLIKTRGQQVTLRCSSQSGHNTVSWYQQALGQGPQFIFQYYREEENGRGNFPPRFSGLQFPNYSSELNVNALELDDSALYLCASSSGLGVDEQYFGPGTRLTVT.

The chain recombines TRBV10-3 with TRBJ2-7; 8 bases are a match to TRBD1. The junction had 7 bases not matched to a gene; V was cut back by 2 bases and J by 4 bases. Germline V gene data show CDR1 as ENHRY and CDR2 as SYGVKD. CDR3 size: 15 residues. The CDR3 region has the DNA TGTGCCATCAGTGAGAAGACAGGGGCCAGTTACGAGCAGTACTTC. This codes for CAISEKTGASYEQYF.

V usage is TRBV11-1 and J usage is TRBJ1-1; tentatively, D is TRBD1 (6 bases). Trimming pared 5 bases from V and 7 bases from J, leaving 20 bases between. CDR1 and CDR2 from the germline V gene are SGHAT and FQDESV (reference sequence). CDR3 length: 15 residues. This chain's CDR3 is CASSDSGTLTGEAFF. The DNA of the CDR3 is TGTGCCAGCAGCGATTCCGGGACACTAACGGGTGAAGCTTTCTTT. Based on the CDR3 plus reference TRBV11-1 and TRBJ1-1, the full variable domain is EAEVAQSPRYKITEKSQAVAFWCDPISGHATLYWYRQILGQGPELLVQFQDESVVDDSQLPKDRFSAERLKGVDSTLKIQPAELGDSAMYLCASSDSGTLTGEAFFGQGTRLTVV.

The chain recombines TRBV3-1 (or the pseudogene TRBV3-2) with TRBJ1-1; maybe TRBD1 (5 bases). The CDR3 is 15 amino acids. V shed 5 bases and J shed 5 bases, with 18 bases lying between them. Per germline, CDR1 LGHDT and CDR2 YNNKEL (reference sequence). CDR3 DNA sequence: TGTGCCAGCAGCTTCGATCATAGGGGTGGGACTGAAGCTTTCTTT. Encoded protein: CASSFDHRGGTEAFF.

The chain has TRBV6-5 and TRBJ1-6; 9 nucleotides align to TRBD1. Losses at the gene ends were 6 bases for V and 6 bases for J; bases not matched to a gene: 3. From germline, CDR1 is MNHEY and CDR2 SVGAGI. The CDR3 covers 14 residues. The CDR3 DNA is TGTGCCAGCAGCATGGACAGGGGTAATTCACCCCTCCACTTT. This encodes CASSMDRGNSPLHF.

The CDR3 region has the DNA TGCGCCATGACAGGCGGGTTTGGGGAGCAGTACTTC. This encodes CAMTGGFGEQYF. The chain combines TRBV4-3 with TRBJ2-7; D is perhaps TRBD1 (6 bases). This CDR3 is 12 amino acids long. The germline CDR1 and CDR2 sequences are LGHNA and YSLEER. V shed 10 bases and J shed 7 bases, with 17 bases lying between them.

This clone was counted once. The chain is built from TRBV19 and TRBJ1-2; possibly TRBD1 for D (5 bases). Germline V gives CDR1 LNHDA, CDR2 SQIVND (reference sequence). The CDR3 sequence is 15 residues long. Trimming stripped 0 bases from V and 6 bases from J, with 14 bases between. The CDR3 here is CASSIDSRAVNGYTF. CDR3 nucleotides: TGTGCCAGTAGTATAGATTCCAGGGCCGTAAATGGCTACACCTTC.

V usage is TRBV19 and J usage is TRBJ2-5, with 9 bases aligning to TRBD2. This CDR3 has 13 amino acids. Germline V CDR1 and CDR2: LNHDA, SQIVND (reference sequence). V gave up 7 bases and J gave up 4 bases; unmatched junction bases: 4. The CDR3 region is CASTQTSGETQYF. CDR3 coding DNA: TGTGCCAGTACTCAGACTAGCGGAGAGACCCAGTACTTC.

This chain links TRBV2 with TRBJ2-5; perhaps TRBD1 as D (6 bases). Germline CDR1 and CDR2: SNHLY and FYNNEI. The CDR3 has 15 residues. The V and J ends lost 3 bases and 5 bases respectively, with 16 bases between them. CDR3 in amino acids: CASSDIQGGWETQYF. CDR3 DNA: TGTGCCAGCAGTGATATACAGGGTGGTTGGGAGACCCAGTACTTC.

The CDR3 nucleotides read TGTGCCAGCAGTTACTCGGGGGCGCAGGGGACCCAGTACTTC. Its translation: CASSYSGAQGTQYF. The rearrangement links TRBV6-5 to TRBJ2-5; the D gene is possibly TRBD1 (6 bases). The CDR3 is 14 amino acids. Trimming pared 0 bases from V and 7 bases from J, leaving 12 bases between. The germline gives CDR1 MNHEY, CDR2 SVGAGI.

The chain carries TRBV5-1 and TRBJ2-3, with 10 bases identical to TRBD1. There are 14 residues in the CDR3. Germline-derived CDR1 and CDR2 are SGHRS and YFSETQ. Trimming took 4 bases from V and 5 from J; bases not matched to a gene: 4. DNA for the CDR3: TGCGCCAGCAGCAACGGACAGGGGGGAGATACGCAGTATTTT. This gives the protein CASSNGQGGDTQYF.